The 25 T cell receptor beta chains in this list originate from one sample, sequenced in a study of CXCR3-negative and CXCR3-positive naive CD8 T cells. Study-level findings and limits: CXCR3-expressing naive cells carried TRB CDR3s more hydrophobic than those of CXCR3-negative naive cells.

These receptors have no known antigen. UMI-labeled 5' RACE yielded the TRB cDNA libraries. One entry per CDR3 protein, without DNA, is what TCRdb gives after re-calling the 5' RACE reads. The listing records some 100,000 distinct CDR3 sequences. Sequencing used naive CXCR3+ CD8+ T cells from blood. Regarding subset: CD45RO-CCR7+CD27+CD95- naive CD8+ T cells expressing CXCR3 (TNR3+). These receptors were taken from a human donor in good health. Some clones in this sample may be carry-over from other donors' samples.

The chain carries TRBV15 and TRBJ1-5; TCRdb's D gene call, TRBD1, goes unchecked for lack of DNA. The CDR3 is made up of 16 amino acids. Germline-derived CDR1 and CDR2 are LNHNV and YYDKDF (reference sequence). CDR3 sequence: CATSRDQGGSNQPQHF.

The gene calls are TRBV4-3 and TRBJ2-3; without DNA, the TCRdb call of TRBD2 cannot be checked. The CDR3 is 16 amino acids. Looked up from germline, CDR1 is LGHNA and CDR2 is YSLEER. The CDR3 loop is CASSQVLAGVWDTQYF.

The chain joins TRBV28 to TRBJ2-3; TCRdb indicates TRBD2, and absent DNA this call remains unverified. The germline V gene encodes CDR1 MDHEN and CDR2 SYDVKM. This CDR3 comprises 19 residues. The CDR3 reads CASSFSEWTSGYHTDTQYF.

This CDR3 is CASSSRWGGSTETQYF. This chain links TRBV28 with TRBJ2-5; TCRdb lists TRBD2, though no DNA is available to test this call. The V gene's germline CDR1 is MDHEN and CDR2 SYDVKM. This CDR3 comprises 16 residues.

This chain links TRBV10-3 with TRBJ2-7; TCRdb proposes TRBD2, but this gene call is untestable without DNA. Germline CDR1 is ENHRY and CDR2 is SYGVKD. The CDR3 has 15 amino acids. The CDR3 sequence is CAISFSGGLSYQQYF.

V gene TRBV6-2 or TRBV6-3 combines with J gene TRBJ2-2; TCRdb picks TRBD2, but there is no DNA to check that call. Germline V gene sequence: CDR1 MNHEY, CDR2 SVGEGT. The length of the CDR3 is 14 residues. The CDR3 region is CASTSGYNTGELFF.

The V gene is TRBV4-2, the J gene TRBJ2-7. This CDR3 region has 14 residues. Germline lookup yields CDR1 LGHNA and CDR2 YNFKEQ. CDR3 loop: CASSQVDRSYEQYF.

The chain combines TRBV11-3 with TRBJ2-2. CDR3 length: 13 residues. CDR1 is SGHNT, CDR2 YENEEA, per germline. The CDR3 reads CASSFTSTGELFF.

The V and J genes are TRBV2 and TRBJ2-7; TCRdb reports TRBD2, a call that lacks DNA to check it against. CDR1 is SNHLY and CDR2 is FYNNEI in the germline V gene. This CDR3 has 13 amino acids. CDR3 protein: CASILAGGYEQYF.

The chain has TRBV6-5 and TRBJ2-1; the D gene TCRdb calls, TRBD1, cannot be checked with no DNA. The CDR3 totals 13 residues. Germline V gives CDR1 MNHEY, CDR2 SVGAGI. The CDR3 sequence is CASSFSGYHEQFF.

V and J are TRBV9 and TRBJ2-1; TCRdb reports TRBD2, a call that lacks DNA to check it against. The CDR3 has 20 amino acids. Germline V CDR1 and CDR2: SGDLS, YYNGEE. The CDR3 sequence: CASSARPGLAEFGPYNEQFF.

This chain joins TRBV30 and TRBJ2-7; no DNA is available, so the TRBD1 call from TCRdb remains unchecked. This CDR3 spans 13 amino acids. Germline lookup yields CDR1 GTSNPN and CDR2 SVGIG (reference sequence). The CDR3 sequence is CAWTAGRTYEQYF. Full variable domain (outside the CDR3, taken from reference TRBV30 and TRBJ2-7): SQTIHQWPATLVQPVGSPLSLECTVEGTSNPNLYWYRQAAGRGLQLLFYSVGIGQISSEVPQNLSASRPQDRQFILSSKKLLLSDSGFYLCAWTAGRTYEQYFGPGTRLTVT.

The chain combines TRBV10-3 with TRBJ2-3. Germline V gene sequence: CDR1 ENHRY, CDR2 SYGVKD. CDR3 size: 13 residues. CDR3 region: CAITTTGTDTQYF.

The genes are TRBV9 and TRBJ2-3; TCRdb's D gene call, TRBD2, goes unchecked for lack of DNA. Germline-derived CDR1 and CDR2 are SGDLS and YYNGEE. The CDR3 totals 15 residues. The CDR3 region is CASSVLAGRTDTQYF.

The chain has TRBV4-2 and TRBJ2-1; the TCRdb D gene call, TRBD2, has no DNA to confirm it. CDR1 is LGHNA and CDR2 is YNFKEQ in the germline V gene. The CDR3 is made up of 16 amino acids. The CDR3 here is CASSHEAGGSRNEQFF.

This chain links TRBV11-2 with TRBJ1-1. The CDR3 is made up of 16 amino acids. Per germline, CDR1 SGHAT and CDR2 FQNNGV. The CDR3 sequence is CASSLEVYRMNTEAFF.

This chain links TRBV6-2 or TRBV6-3 with TRBJ2-1; the D call of TRBD1 rests on TCRdb alone, since no DNA is present to check it. The CDR3 extends over 15 amino acids. Germline-derived CDR1 and CDR2 are MNHEY and SVGEGT. The CDR3: CASSYSDGGYNEQFF.

This rearrangement joins TRBV10-2 to TRBJ2-3. Per germline, CDR1 WSHSY and CDR2 SAAADI. CDR3 size: 13 residues. The chain's CDR3 is CASRPVSTDTQYF.

The chain uses TRBV4-1 and TRBJ2-7; the D gene TCRdb calls, TRBD1, cannot be checked with no DNA. This CDR3 has 15 amino acids. Per the germline V gene, CDR1 is MGHRA and CDR2 is YSYEKL. The CDR3: CASSQAGPTHYEQYF.

CDR3: CASSHGQGWDSPLHF. The V and J genes are TRBV4-3 and TRBJ1-6; with no DNA, the TCRdb D assignment of TRBD1 cannot be verified. Germline V gene data show CDR1 as LGHNA and CDR2 as YSLEER. The length of the CDR3 is 15 residues.

The CDR3 is CSAGTRNYNEQFF. V gene TRBV20-1 combines with J gene TRBJ2-1; TCRdb picks TRBD2, but there is no DNA to check that call. Germline assignment: CDR1 DFQATT and CDR2 SNEGSKA (reference sequence). The CDR3 runs to 13 residues.

V is TRBV28 and J is TRBJ2-7; the D call of TRBD1 rests on TCRdb alone, since no DNA is present to check it. The germline V gene has CDR1 MDHEN and CDR2 SYDVKM. The CDR3 length is 14 residues. The CDR3 here is CASVPRGTSYEQYF.

The V and J genes are TRBV29-1 and TRBJ2-1; no DNA is available, so the TRBD2 call from TCRdb remains unchecked. The CDR3 runs to 13 residues. CDR1 SQVTM and CDR2 ANQGSEA come from the germline V gene. The chain's CDR3 is CSVGLAGGYEQFF.

This chain's CDR3 is CASSPTGLATPYNEQFF. The chain carries TRBV7-3 and TRBJ2-1; with no DNA, the TCRdb D assignment of TRBD2 cannot be verified. Germline CDR1 is SGHTA and CDR2 is FQGTGA. This CDR3 contains 17 residues.

The chain employs TRBV27 and TRBJ2-1; the D call of TRBD1 rests on TCRdb alone, since no DNA is present to check it. The CDR3 has 15 residues. Germline V gene data show CDR1 as MNHEY and CDR2 as SMNVEV (reference sequence). This CDR3 is CASSLSRGVPNEQFF.